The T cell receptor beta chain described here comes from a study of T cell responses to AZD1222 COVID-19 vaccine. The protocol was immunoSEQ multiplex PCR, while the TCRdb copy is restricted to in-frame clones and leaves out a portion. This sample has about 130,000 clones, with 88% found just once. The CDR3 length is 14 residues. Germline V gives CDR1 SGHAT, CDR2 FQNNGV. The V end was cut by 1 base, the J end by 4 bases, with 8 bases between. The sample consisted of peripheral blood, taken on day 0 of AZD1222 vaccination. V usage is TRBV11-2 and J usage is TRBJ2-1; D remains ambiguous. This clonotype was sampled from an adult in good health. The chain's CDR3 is CASSLVASYNEQFF. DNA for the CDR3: TGTGCCAGCAGCTTAGTAGCCAGTTACAATGAGCAGTTCTTC.